The sequence of this T cell receptor beta chain was determined in a study of T cell repertoires in cytomegalovirus infection. Study background: CMV infection and matching HLA type were both indicated by public TCR beta signatures. Study-level results: Summed frequency of shared TCR beta families picked out CMV carriers who also had the relevant HLA. Dominating the ex vivo response were HLA-C-restricted CMV-specific TCR beta clonotypes.

The CDR3 is 14 amino acids. The V and J ends lost 4 bases and 3 bases respectively, with 12 bases between them. CDR1 SNHLY and CDR2 FYNNEI come from the germline V gene. There are a few counts of this clonotype. As yet, its antigen is unknown. In TCRdb, the reads were re-called with MiXCR into one record per CDR3 protein. The table records 680,000 or so distinct CDR3 sequences, 35% of them present only once. This receptor was taken from a human donor in good health (CMV status not recorded). Some clones in this sample may be carry-over from other donors' samples. V and J are TRBV2 and TRBJ1-2; D is perhaps TRBD1 (6 bases). Material for sequencing was PBMCs. CDR3 sequence (DNA): TGTGCCAGCAGTGGGGCAGGGGAAGACTATGGCTACACCTTC. It encodes CASSGAGEDYGYTF.